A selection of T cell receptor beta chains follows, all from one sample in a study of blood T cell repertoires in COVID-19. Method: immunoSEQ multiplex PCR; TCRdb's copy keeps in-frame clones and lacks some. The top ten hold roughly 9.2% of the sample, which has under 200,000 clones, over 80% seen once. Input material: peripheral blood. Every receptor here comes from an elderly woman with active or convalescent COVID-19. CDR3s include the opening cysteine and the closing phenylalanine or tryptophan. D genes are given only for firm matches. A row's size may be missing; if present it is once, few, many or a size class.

TGTGCCAGCAGATCTCTAGCGGGGATGGGAGAGCAGTACTTC	CASRSLAGMGEQYF	.	TRBD2	TRBJ2-7	TRBV6-4
TGTGCCAGCTCCAGTAGGGGGTATGGCTACACCTTC	CASSSRGYGYTF	.	.	TRBJ1-2	TRBV18
TGTGCCAGCAGTTTATCGGTGTTAGCAGGGCACAGGGCAGATACGCAGTATTTT	CASSLSVLAGHRADTQYF	few	.	TRBJ2-3	TRBV27
TGCAGTGCGACAGGGATATATGGCTACACCTTC	CSATGIYGYTF	.	TRBD1	TRBJ1-2	TRBV20-1
TGTGCCAGCAGCTGGGGGGGACAGGGCCGCTCTGGAAACACCATATATTTT	CASSWGGQGRSGNTIYF	.	TRBD1	TRBJ1-3	TRBV7-2
TGTGCCAGCACAAAGCGGGGGGACACGCAAGAGACCCAGTACTTC	CASTKRGDTQETQYF	.	TRBD2	TRBJ2-5	TRBV5-5
TGTGCCAGCAGCCCGGGACAGGTGGGCCTTAATTCACCCCTCCACTTT	CASSPGQVGLNSPLHF	.	TRBD1	TRBJ1-6	TRBV5-6
TGTGCTAGTGGTTTCGGGGGGTTGAACACTGAAGCTTTCTTT	CASGFGGLNTEAFF	.	.	TRBJ1-1	TRBV12-5
TGTGCCACCAGCAGAATAGACACTGAAGCTTTCTTT	CATSRIDTEAFF	.	.	TRBJ1-1	TRBV15
TGTGCCAGCAGCTTAGGGGCAGGAGGCACCGGGGAGCTGTTTTTT	CASSLGAGGTGELFF	.	.	TRBJ2-2	TRBV13
TGCGCCAGCAGCCCCGACAGGCTCCTCTATGGCTACACCTTC	CASSPDRLLYGYTF	.	.	TRBJ1-2	TRBV5-1
TGCGCCAGTGGGGACAGTCGCACAGATACGCAGTATTTT	CASGDSRTDTQYF	.	TRBD1	TRBJ2-3	TRBV10-1
TGTGCCACCCGCCCTGCGACAGGGGAGGATACGCAGTATTTT	CATRPATGEDTQYF	.	TRBD1	TRBJ2-3	TRBV10-3
TGCGCCAGCAGCCCCGCGGGGGGCACTAATGAAAAACTGTTTTTT	CASSPAGGTNEKLFF	.	.	TRBJ1-4	TRBV4-3
TGTGCCAGCAGCCCACCGGGACTAGCGGGGGAGCAGTTCTTC	CASSPPGLAGEQFF	.	TRBD2	TRBJ2-1	TRBV6-2/TRBV6-3
TGTGCCAACCAGGGTTCGGTGAACACTGAAGCTTTCTTT	CANQGSVNTEAFF	.	.	TRBJ1-1	TRBV7-9
TGTGCCAGCAGCCCAAGGCGGGGGTTGCACACCTTC	CASSPRRGLHTF	.	.	TRBJ1-2	TRBV9
TGTGCCAGCAGGGCCTCTGGGGCCAACGTCCTGACTTTC	CASRASGANVLTF	.	.	TRBJ2-6	TRBV2
TGTGCCTCTCGGACTAGACAGGCTAACACTGAAGCTTTCTTT	CASRTRQANTEAFF	.	.	TRBJ1-1	TRBV2
TGTGCCAGCAGCCAAGATCGGGTTAGCGGGGGGGCAGATACGCAGTATTTT	CASSQDRVSGGADTQYF	.	TRBD2	TRBJ2-3	TRBV3-1/TRBV3-2
TGTGCCAGCAGCCAACTACCGGGACAGGGGAACACTGAAGCTTTCTTT	CASSQLPGQGNTEAFF	.	TRBD1	TRBJ1-1	TRBV4-2
TGTGCCAGCAAACGGCGGGGGTCAAGACATGGCTACACCTTC	CASKRRGSRHGYTF	.	.	TRBJ1-2	TRBV6-5
TGTGCCAGCAGTTACGGGGACACCACCACGTATGGCTACACCTTC	CASSYGDTTTYGYTF	.	.	TRBJ1-2	TRBV6-5
TGTGCCACCAGTGACTCTACAGGGTCTGGGGCCAACGTCCTGACTTTC	CATSDSTGSGANVLTF	.	.	TRBJ2-6	TRBV24-1
TGTGCCAGTAGGGCGGGACAGGGGGTCACCGGGGAGCTGTTTTTT	CASRAGQGVTGELFF	.	TRBD1	TRBJ2-2	TRBV19
TGTGCCAGCTCACCAAGGCAGGGTCAGGGCTTCAACACTGAAGCTTTCTTT	CASSPRQGQGFNTEAFF	.	.	TRBJ1-1	TRBV18